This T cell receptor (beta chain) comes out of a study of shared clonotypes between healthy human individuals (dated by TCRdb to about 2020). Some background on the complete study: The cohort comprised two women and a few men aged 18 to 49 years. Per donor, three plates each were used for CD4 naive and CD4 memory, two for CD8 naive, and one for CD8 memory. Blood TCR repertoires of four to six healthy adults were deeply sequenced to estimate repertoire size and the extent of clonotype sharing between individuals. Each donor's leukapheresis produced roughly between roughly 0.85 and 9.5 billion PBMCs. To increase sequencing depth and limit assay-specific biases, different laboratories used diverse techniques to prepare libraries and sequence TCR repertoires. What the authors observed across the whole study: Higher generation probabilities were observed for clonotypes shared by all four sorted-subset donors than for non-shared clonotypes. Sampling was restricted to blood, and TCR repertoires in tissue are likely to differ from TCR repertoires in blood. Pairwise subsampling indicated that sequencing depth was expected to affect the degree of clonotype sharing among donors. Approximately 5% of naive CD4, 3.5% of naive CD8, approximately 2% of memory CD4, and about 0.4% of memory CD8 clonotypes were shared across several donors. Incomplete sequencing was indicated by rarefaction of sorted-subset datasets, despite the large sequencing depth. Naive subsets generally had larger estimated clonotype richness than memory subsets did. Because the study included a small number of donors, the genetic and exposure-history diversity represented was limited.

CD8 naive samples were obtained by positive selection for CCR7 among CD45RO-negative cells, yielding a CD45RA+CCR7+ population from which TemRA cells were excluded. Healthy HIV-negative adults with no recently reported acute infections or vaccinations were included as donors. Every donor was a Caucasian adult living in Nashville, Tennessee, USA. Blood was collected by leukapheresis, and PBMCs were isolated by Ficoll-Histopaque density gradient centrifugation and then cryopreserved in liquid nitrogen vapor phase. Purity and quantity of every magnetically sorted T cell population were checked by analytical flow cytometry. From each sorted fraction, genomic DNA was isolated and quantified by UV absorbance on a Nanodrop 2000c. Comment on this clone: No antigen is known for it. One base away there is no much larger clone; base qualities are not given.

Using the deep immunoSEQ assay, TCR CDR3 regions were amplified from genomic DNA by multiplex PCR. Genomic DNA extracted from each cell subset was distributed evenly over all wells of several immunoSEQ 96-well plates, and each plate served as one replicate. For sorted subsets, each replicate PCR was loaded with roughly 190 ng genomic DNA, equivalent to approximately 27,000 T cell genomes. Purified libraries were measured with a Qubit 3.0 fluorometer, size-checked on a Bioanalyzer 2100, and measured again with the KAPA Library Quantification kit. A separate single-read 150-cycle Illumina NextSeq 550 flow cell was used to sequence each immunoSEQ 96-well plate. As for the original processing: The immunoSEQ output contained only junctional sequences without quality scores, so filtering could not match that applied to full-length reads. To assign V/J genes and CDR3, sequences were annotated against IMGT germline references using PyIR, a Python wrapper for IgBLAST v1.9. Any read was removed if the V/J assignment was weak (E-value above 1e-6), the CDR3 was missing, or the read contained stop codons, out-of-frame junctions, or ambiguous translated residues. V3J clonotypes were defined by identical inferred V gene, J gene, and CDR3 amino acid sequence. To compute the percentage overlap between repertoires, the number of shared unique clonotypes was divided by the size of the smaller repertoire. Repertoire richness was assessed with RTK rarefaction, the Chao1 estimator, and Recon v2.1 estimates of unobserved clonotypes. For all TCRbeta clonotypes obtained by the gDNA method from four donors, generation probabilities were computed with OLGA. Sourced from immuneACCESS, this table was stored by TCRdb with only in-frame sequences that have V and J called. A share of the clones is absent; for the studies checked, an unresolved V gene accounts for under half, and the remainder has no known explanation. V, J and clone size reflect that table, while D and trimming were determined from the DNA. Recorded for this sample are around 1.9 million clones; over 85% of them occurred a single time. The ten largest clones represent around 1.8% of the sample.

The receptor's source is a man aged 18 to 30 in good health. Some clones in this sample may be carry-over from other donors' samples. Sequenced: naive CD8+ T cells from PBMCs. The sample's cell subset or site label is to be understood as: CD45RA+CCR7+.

CDR3 protein: CASRPGQGMWDTEAFF. The bases read TGTGCCAGTAGACCCGGACAGGGTATGTGGGACACTGAAGCTTTCTTT. The chain employs TRBV19 and TRBJ1-1; 8 central bases correspond to TRBD1. CDR1 and CDR2 are drawn from the germline V gene (reference sequence): LNHDA, SQIVND. The CDR3 sequence holds 16 residues, the cysteine and phenylalanine included. Of all the DNA, just the CDR3 is kept, 48 bases in frame from base 1. Trimmed from V: 6 bases; trimmed from J: 3 bases; junction bases lacking a gene match: 12.